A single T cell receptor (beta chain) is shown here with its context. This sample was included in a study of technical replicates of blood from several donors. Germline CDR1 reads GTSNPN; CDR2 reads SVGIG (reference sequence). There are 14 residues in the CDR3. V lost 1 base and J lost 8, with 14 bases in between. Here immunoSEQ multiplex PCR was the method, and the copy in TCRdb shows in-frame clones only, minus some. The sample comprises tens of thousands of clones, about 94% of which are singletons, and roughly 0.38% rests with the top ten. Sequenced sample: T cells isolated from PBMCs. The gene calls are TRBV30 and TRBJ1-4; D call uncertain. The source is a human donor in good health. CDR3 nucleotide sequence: TGTGCCTGGAGTGAGGGAGGTAGGAAAGAAAAACTGTTTTTT. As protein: CAWSEGGRKEKLFF.